A single sample gave rise to the 18 T cell receptor delta chains below, sequenced in a study of gamma-delta chains in newborns, infants, children. TCRdb reapplied CATT to the reads. The sample consists of about 11,000 delta-chain clones, approximately 10% of them appearing once. The sequenced sample consisted of blood. The receptor source for this set is a child who was a newborn, infant or young child, either healthy, febrile or measles-vaccinated (not recorded which).

This clone is medium-sized (0.01 to 0.1%). The same CDR3 is also encoded by other DNA sequences in this sample. The V call is TRDV2, the J call TRDJ3, with D possibly TRDD3 on 5 matching bases. This CDR3 has 18 residues. In germline, CDR1 is GEAIGNYY, CDR2 EKD. Trimming removed 0 bases at V and 0 bases at J, with 11 bases between. The DNA of the CDR3 is TGTGCCTGTGACACCGCGGGGGCCTCCTCCTGGGACACCCGACAGATGTTTTTC. As protein: CACDTAGASSWDTRQMFF.

The genes are TRDV2 and TRDJ1; weak D call: TRDD3 (6 bases). The V end lost 3 bases, the J end lost 0 bases, and 16 bases lay between the germline ends. Germline V gene sequence: CDR1 GEAIGNYY, CDR2 EKD. This CDR3 comprises 16 residues. This CDR3 is CACDRVGVRYTDKLIF. CDR3 coding DNA: TGTGCCTGTGACCGTGTGGGGGTGAGGTACACCGATAAACTCATCTTT.

In this sample, this clone turned up a few times. The genes are TRDV2 and TRDJ3, with TRDD3 identical over 8 bases. This CDR3 region has 21 residues. J was trimmed by 0 bases and V by 1 base; bases with no gene match: 13. CDR1 is GEAIGNYY and CDR2 is EKD in the germline V gene. The CDR3 DNA reads as TGTGCCTGTGACACGATTGCCACTGGGGGCGAGAGCTCCTGGGACACCCGACAGATGTTTTTC. Amino acids: CACDTIATGGESSWDTRQMFF.

In this sample, this clone turned up a few times. The chain is built from TRDV2 and TRDJ3; D possibly corresponds to TRDD3 (5 bases). Between the trimmed V and J ends, which lost 3 bases and 0 bases, there was a span of 20 bases. This CDR3 has 20 residues. From germline, CDR1 is GEAIGNYY and CDR2 EKD. The CDR3 protein is CACDSAHQGSGSWDTRQMFF. CDR3 bases: TGTGCCTGTGACTCTGCCCACCAGGGATCTGGCTCCTGGGACACCCGACAGATGTTTTTC.

This clone occurred a few times. The chain employs TRDV2 and TRDJ3; TRDD3 matches 8 bases. V shed 1 base and J 0 bases; nucleotides not matched to a gene: 4. The germline gives CDR1 GEAIGNYY, CDR2 EKD. The CDR3 totals 18 residues. The CDR3, as DNA: TGTGCCTGTGACACGGCCGGGATACGCTCCTGGGACACCCGACAGATGTTTTTC. This encodes CACDTAGIRSWDTRQMFF.

This clone showed up just a few times. This sample also contains other DNA sequences that code for the same CDR3. The chain recombines TRDV2 with TRDJ3; D gene uncertain. The V end lost 0 bases, the J end lost 2 bases, and 10 bases lay between the germline ends. This CDR3 spans 17 amino acids. The V gene's germline CDR1 is GEAIGNYY and CDR2 EKD. CDR3 in amino acids: CACDTVTGTWDTRQMFF. The CDR3 nucleotides read TGTGCCTGTGACACCGTTACCGGGACCTGGGACACCCGACAGATGTTTTTC.

There are a few counts of this clone. V gene TRDV2 combines with J gene TRDJ1; 8 bases are shared with TRDD3. The CDR3 is 15 amino acids. With 4 bases clipped from V and 2 bases from J, the junction kept 8 bases outside the gene matches. Germline CDR1 is GEAIGNYY and CDR2 is EKD. The CDR3 reads CACDGIRAGTDKLIF. CDR3 DNA sequence: TGTGCCTGTGATGGGATACGCGCGGGGACCGATAAACTCATCTTT.

The chain recombines TRDV2 with TRDJ3; 8 bases are a match to TRDD3. Germline values: CDR1 GEAIGNYY, CDR2 EKD. The CDR3 is 16 residues long. After removal of 2 bases from V and 2 bases from J, the junction contained 1 base not matched to a gene. The CDR3 here is CACDILGAWDTRQMFF. The CDR3 DNA reads TGTGCCTGTGACATACTGGGGGCCTGGGACACCCGACAGATGTTTTTC.

To note about this clone: This same CDR3 is encoded by further DNA sequences in the sample. The chain employs TRDV2 and TRDJ1; 8 nucleotides match TRDD3. V lost 3 bases, J lost 3 bases, and 5 bases stayed unmatched. Germline V lookup: CDR1 GEAIGNYY, CDR2 EKD. This CDR3 has 14 amino acids. The CDR3 nucleotides read TGTGCCTGTGACTATACTGGGGGGTCCGATAAACTCATCTTT. Translation: CACDYTGGSDKLIF.

This chain links TRDV2 with TRDJ1, with 12 bases identical to TRDD3. This CDR3 is 24 amino acids long. Per germline, CDR1 GEAIGNYY and CDR2 EKD. The J segment lost 0 bases and the V segment lost 3 bases, leaving 28 bases of the junction unmatched. The CDR3 DNA sequence: TGTGCCTGTGACCCCCTCCTAGAGGGGGTACTGGGGGATACCGAACCCCCGTACACCGATAAACTCATCTTT. Its translation is CACDPLLEGVLGDTEPPYTDKLIF.

This clone was seen just once. The J gene corresponds to TRDJ3; a V gene call is absent; the table's D call TRDD3 went unverified against the DNA. This CDR3 spans 19 amino acids. CDR3 region: CACDTGGYGSSWDTRQMFF. The CDR3 DNA reads as TGTGCCTGTGACACTGGGGGATACGGCTCCTCCTGGGACACCCGACAGATGTTTTTC.

This clone came up a few times. The sample has other DNA sequences that encode this CDR3 too. This chain links TRDV2 with TRDJ1; 10 nucleotides agree with TRDD3. V lost 4 bases to trimming and J lost 2 bases; unmatched junction nucleotides: 3. CDR1 and CDR2 from the germline V gene are GEAIGNYY and EKD. CDR3 length equals 14 residues. CDR3 sequence: CACELLGDTDKLIF. For the CDR3, the DNA is TGTGCCTGTGAATTACTGGGGGATACCGATAAACTCATCTTT.

This clone was detected once. V usage is TRDV1 and J usage is TRDJ1, with TRDD3 as a possible D gene (8 bases). The J gene comes from matching the DNA to germline here; TCRdb lacks it. From germline, CDR1 is TSWWSYY and CDR2 QGS. The ends were cut back, 0 bases at V and 0 bases at J, with 44 bases in the middle. The CDR3 contains 27 residues. CDR3 bases: TGTGCTCTTGGGGAACTAGGTGCTAGGGCCCTTTCCTACGGGGGGTTGGGGGATGCCTTGTACACCGATAAACTCATCTTT. Amino acids: CALGELGARALSYGGLGDALYTDKLIF.

The rearrangement joins TRDV2 to TRDJ1, with TRDD3 matching over 7 bases. This CDR3 region has 14 residues. Germline V CDR1 and CDR2: GEAIGNYY, EKD. Unmatched junction bases numbered 5, after V lost 1 base and J lost 4 bases. The CDR3 reads CACDTVGEVDKLIF. Written as DNA, the CDR3 is TGTGCCTGTGACACGGTGGGGGAGGTCGATAAACTCATCTTT.

CDR3 nucleotide sequence: TGTGCCTGTGACACCGTTACTGGGGGATATTGGTCCTGGGACACCCGACAGATGTTTTTC. Its protein product is CACDTVTGGYWSWDTRQMFF. The chain has TRDV2 and TRDJ3; 11 nucleotides agree with TRDD3. No J segment appears in TCRdb, so it was assigned here by matching the sequence to germline. V lost 0 bases and J lost 1; bases outside the gene matches: 7. Germline lookup yields CDR1 GEAIGNYY and CDR2 EKD. The CDR3 spans 20 residues.

J is TRDJ1 and V is TRDV2, with TRDD3 matching over 11 bases. The CDR3 extends over 25 amino acids. J was trimmed by 2 bases and V by 1 base; bases with no gene match: 32. CDR1 is GEAIGNYY, CDR2 EKD, per germline. CDR3 sequence: CACDTLLGDTATGTRTRTATDKLIF. The CDR3 DNA follows: TGTGCCTGTGACACTCTCCTGGGGGATACCGCCACCGGTACCCGAACCCGAACAGCTACCGATAAACTCATCTTT.

The J gene is TRDJ1; the V gene was not called; the D call in the table, TRDD3, was not verified against the DNA. The CDR3 extends over 16 amino acids. The DNA of the CDR3 is TGTGCCTGTGACACCGTTACTCCCCTGGGTGGCGATAAACTCATCTTT. Residues: CACDTVTPLGGDKLIF.

The chain joins TRDV2 to TRDJ3; TRDD3 might be the D (6 bases). This CDR3 spans 18 amino acids. The V end was cut by 1 base, the J end by 0 bases, with 12 bases between. CDR1 GEAIGNYY and CDR2 EKD come from the germline V gene. CDR3 in amino acids: CACDTLGIHSWDTRQMFF. DNA for the CDR3: TGTGCCTGTGACACGCTGGGGATCCACTCCTGGGACACCCGACAGATGTTTTTC.